In its sample, the clone carrying this T cell receptor (beta chain) was seen once. As yet, its antigen is unknown. The sample originates from a study of T cell responses to AZD1222 COVID-19 vaccine. Whole-study results and caveats: Only a handful of AZD1222 recipients, six or seven in all, had baseline seropositivity. Among the donors, most were white British and more were female, and clonal diversity was possibly underestimated.

Measured with immunoSEQ multiplex PCR; TCRdb has only the in-frame clones, and not every one. Of about 160,000 clones in the sample, about nine tenths were seen once. Germline-derived CDR1 and CDR2 are SGHDN and FVKESK. Trimming took 1 base from V and 1 from J, leaving 11 bases between them. The CDR3 loop spans 15 amino acids. The source material was peripheral blood, sampled on day 0 of AZD1222 vaccination. The receptor's source is an adult in good health. This chain uses TRBV14 with TRBJ2-7, with TRBD1 as a possible D gene (5 bases). DNA of the CDR3: TGTGCCAGCAGCCAAGCCTTAGGGGCGTCCTACGAGCAGTACTTC. It is translated as CASSQALGASYEQYF.